The clone carrying this T cell receptor beta chain was found many times. TCRdb used MiXCR to reprocess the 5' RACE reads, holding one entry per CDR3 protein. The table records about 77,000 distinct CDR3 sequences, less than 20% of them present only once. This sample was included in a study of early T cells in non-severe SARS-CoV-2 infection. Study-level background: Sequencing used unsorted whole-blood bulk RNA, so chains lack pairing.

CDR3 length: 11 residues. V was cut by 1 base and J by 6 bases, with 7 bases left in between. The germline gives CDR1 DFQATT, CDR2 SNEGSKA (reference sequence). This chain uses TRBV20-1 with TRBJ2-7; D remains unclear. Sequencing was done on a sample of whole blood. This TCR was sampled from an adult who was a healthcare worker with PCR-confirmed SARS-CoV-2 infection or an uninfected control (not recorded which). CDR3 protein: CSARGNIEQYF. In nucleotides, the CDR3 is TGCAGTGCTAGAGGGAACATCGAGCAGTACTTC.